A selection of T cell receptor beta chains follows, all from one sample in a study of T cell responses to AZD1222 COVID-19 vaccine. The method was immunoSEQ multiplex PCR; TCRdb's version includes in-frame clones alone and lacks a portion of them. The sample records tens of thousands of clones, around 84% being singletons. Sequences were derived from peripheral blood, sampled on day 0 of AZD1222 vaccination. These receptors all come from an adult in good health. Each CDR3 is given with its conserved first and last residue. A D gene is named only where the DNA matches it firmly. A clone size is listed for some rows: how often the clone was seen (once, few, many), or a class if it is expanded.

D: .
size: .
V: TRBV2
J: TRBJ1-3
CDR3: CASSEGGPGNTIYF
DNA: TGTGCCAGCAGTGAGGGGGGCCCTGGAAACACCATATATTTT

D: .
size: .
V: TRBV6-1
J: TRBJ2-7
CDR3: CASSEANEVHEQYF
DNA: TGTGCCAGCAGTGAAGCAAACGAGGTTCACGAGCAGTACTTC

D: TRBD1
size: .
V: TRBV7-6
J: TRBJ1-4
CDR3: CASSLAISGTGNEKLFF
DNA: TGTGCCAGCAGCTTAGCAATTTCCGGGACAGGGAATGAAAAACTGTTTTTT

D: .
size: .
V: TRBV14
J: TRBJ2-3
CDR3: CASSRRQAGDTQYF
DNA: TGTGCCAGCAGCCGACGACAGGCGGGAGATACGCAGTATTTT

D: .
size: .
V: TRBV5-5
J: TRBJ2-1
CDR3: CASSLSTYNEQFF
DNA: TGTGCCAGCAGCTTGTCGACCTACAATGAGCAGTTCTTC

D: .
size: once
V: TRBV7-2
J: TRBJ2-7
CDR3: CASSYGSGGSYEQYF
DNA: TGTGCCAGCAGCTATGGGAGCGGCGGCTCCTACGAGCAGTACTTC

D: TRBD1
size: .
V: TRBV6-1
J: TRBJ1-6
CDR3: CASSVTLLGQEGSPLHF
DNA: TGTGCCAGCAGTGTCACCCTACTGGGACAGGAGGGATCACCCCTCCACTTT

D: .
size: once
V: TRBV5-1
J: TRBJ2-2
CDR3: CASSLEPGANTGELFF
DNA: TGCGCCAGCAGCTTGGAGCCAGGGGCGAACACCGGGGAGCTGTTTTTT

D: TRBD1
size: .
V: TRBV19
J: TRBJ1-1
CDR3: CASSPGTGDNTEAFF
DNA: TGTGCCAGTAGCCCAGGGACAGGGGACAACACTGAAGCTTTCTTT

D: TRBD1
size: .
V: TRBV5-1
J: TRBJ2-1
CDR3: CASSDPETGGYEQFF
DNA: TGCGCCAGCAGTGATCCCGAGACAGGGGGTTATGAGCAGTTCTTC

D: TRBD1
size: .
V: TRBV9
J: TRBJ2-3
CDR3: CASSVSTGINPDTQYF
DNA: TGTGCCAGCAGCGTCTCGACAGGGATAAACCCAGATACGCAGTATTTT

D: TRBD1
size: .
V: TRBV19
J: TRBJ2-2
CDR3: CASSIDPRTGSYTGELFF
DNA: TGTGCCAGTAGTATAGACCCAAGGACAGGGAGTTATACCGGGGAGCTGTTTTTT

D: TRBD1
size: .
V: TRBV18
J: TRBJ1-2
CDR3: CASSPNPDRVGVYGYTF
DNA: TGTGCCAGCTCACCAAACCCTGACAGGGTCGGGGTCTATGGCTACACCTTC

D: .
size: .
V: TRBV5-6
J: TRBJ1-4
CDR3: CASSLTRDEKLFF
DNA: TGTGCCAGCAGCTTAACCCGGGACGAAAAACTGTTTTTT

D: .
size: .
V: TRBV7-9
J: TRBJ1-3
CDR3: CASSFRLSGNTIYF
DNA: TGTGCCAGCAGCTTCCGGCTCTCTGGAAACACCATATATTTT

D: .
size: .
V: TRBV9
J: TRBJ2-5
CDR3: CASSPSGQETQYF
DNA: TGTGCCAGCAGCCCAAGCGGCCAAGAGACCCAGTACTTC

D: .
size: .
V: TRBV6-5
J: TRBJ2-1
CDR3: CASSPKTLRNEQFF
DNA: TGTGCCAGCAGTCCTAAGACCCTACGGAATGAGCAGTTCTTC

D: .
size: .
V: TRBV18
J: TRBJ1-1
CDR3: CASSPFSGTEAFF
DNA: TGTGCCAGCTCACCATTTTCCGGGACTGAAGCTTTCTTT

D: .
size: few
V: TRBV5-1
J: TRBJ2-2
CDR3: CASSLEAYTGELFF
DNA: TGCGCCAGCAGCTTGGAGGCGTACACCGGGGAGCTGTTTTTT

D: .
size: .
V: TRBV7-9
J: TRBJ2-7
CDR3: CATTRDAPSYEQYF
DNA: TGTGCCACCACGAGGGACGCCCCTTCCTACGAGCAGTACTTC

D: TRBD1
size: .
V: TRBV28
J: TRBJ1-5
CDR3: CASSLTGGGRNQPQHF
DNA: TGTGCCAGCAGCTTGACAGGGGGGGGTCGCAATCAGCCCCAGCATTTT

D: .
size: .
V: TRBV28
J: TRBJ2-5
CDR3: CASSTQETQYF
DNA: TGTGCCAGCAGCACACAAGAGACCCAGTACTTC

D: .
size: .
V: TRBV5-6
J: TRBJ2-5
CDR3: CASSRKGGGETQYF
DNA: TGTGCCAGCAGCCGTAAAGGGGGTGGAGAGACCCAGTACTTC